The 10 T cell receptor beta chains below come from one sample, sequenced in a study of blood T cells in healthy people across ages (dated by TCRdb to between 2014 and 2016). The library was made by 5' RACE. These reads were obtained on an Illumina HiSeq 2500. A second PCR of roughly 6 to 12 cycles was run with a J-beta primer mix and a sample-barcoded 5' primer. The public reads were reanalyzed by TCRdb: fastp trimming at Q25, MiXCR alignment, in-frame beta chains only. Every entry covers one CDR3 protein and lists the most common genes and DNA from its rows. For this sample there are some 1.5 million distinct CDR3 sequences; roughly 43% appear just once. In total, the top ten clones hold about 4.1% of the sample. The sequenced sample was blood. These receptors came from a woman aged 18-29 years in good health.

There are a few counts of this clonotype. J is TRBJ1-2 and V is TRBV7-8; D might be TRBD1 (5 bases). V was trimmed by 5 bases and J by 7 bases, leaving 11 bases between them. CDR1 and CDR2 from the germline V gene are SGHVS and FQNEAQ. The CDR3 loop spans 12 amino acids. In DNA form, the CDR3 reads TGTGCCAGCAGCCTGGACACTCTTGGCTACACCTTC. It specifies CASSLDTLGYTF.

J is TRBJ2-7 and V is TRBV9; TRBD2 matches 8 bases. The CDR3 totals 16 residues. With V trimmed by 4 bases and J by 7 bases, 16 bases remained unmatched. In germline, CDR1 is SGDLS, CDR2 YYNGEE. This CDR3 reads CASSSFGTSAYNEQYF. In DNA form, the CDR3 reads TGTGCCAGCAGCTCTTTTGGGACTAGTGCCTACAATGAGCAGTACTTC.

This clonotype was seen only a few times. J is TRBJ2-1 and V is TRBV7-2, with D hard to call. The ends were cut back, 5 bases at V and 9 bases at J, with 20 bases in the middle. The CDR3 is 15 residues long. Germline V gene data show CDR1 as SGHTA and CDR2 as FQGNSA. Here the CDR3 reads CASSPGSTTWSEQFF. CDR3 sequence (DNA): TGTGCCAGCAGCCCAGGTAGTACAACCTGGAGTGAGCAGTTCTTC.

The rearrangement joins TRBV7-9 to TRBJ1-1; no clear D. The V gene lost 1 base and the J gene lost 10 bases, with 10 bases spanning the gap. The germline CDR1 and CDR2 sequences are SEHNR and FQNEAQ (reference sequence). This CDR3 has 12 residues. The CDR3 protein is CASSLVLDRAFF. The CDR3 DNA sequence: TGTGCCAGCAGCTTAGTACTGGACCGAGCTTTCTTT.

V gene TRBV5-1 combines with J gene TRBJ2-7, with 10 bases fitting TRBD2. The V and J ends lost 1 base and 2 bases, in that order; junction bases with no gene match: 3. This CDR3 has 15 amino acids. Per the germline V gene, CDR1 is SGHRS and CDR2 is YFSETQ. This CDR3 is CASSLLTSGPYEQYF. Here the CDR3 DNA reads TGCGCCAGCAGCTTGTTGACTAGCGGGCCCTACGAGCAGTACTTC. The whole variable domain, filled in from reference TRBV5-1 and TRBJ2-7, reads KAGVTQTPRYLIKTRGQQVTLSCSPISGHRSVSWYQQTPGQGLQFLFEYFSETQRNKGNFPGRFSGRQFSNSRSEMNVSTLELGDSALYLCASSLLTSGPYEQYFGPGTRLTVT.

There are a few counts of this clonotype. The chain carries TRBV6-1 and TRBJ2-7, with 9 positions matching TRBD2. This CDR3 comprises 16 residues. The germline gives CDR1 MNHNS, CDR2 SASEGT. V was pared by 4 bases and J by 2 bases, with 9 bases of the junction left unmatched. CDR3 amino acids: CASSVRLAAMAYEQYF. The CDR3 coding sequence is TGTGCCAGCAGTGTTCGACTAGCGGCTATGGCCTACGAGCAGTACTTC.

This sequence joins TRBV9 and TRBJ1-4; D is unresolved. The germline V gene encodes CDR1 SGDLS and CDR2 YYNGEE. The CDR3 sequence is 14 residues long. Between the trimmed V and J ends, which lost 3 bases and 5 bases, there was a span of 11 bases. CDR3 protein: CASSERAANEKLFF. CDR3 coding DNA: TGTGCCAGCAGCGAGAGGGCGGCGAATGAAAAACTGTTTTTT.

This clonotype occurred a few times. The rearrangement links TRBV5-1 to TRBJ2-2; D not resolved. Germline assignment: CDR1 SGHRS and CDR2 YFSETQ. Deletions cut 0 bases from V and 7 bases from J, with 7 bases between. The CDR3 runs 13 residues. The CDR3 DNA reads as TGCGCCAGCAGCTTGGGCTGGGACGGGGAGCTGTTTTTT. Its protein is CASSLGWDGELFF.

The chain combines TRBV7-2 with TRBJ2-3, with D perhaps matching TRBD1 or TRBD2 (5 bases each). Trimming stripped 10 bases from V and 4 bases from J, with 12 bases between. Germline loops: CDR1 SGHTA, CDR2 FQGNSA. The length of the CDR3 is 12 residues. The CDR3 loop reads CATRGSPDTQYF. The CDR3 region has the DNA TGTGCCACTCGGGGCAGCCCAGATACGCAGTATTTT.

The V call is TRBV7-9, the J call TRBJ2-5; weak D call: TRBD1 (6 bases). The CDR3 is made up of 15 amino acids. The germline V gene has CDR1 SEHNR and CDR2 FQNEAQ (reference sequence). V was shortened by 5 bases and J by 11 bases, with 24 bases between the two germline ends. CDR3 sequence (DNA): TGTGCCAGCAGCAGACTACAGGGTCACCTCAATGAGCAGTACTTC. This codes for CASSRLQGHLNEQYF.